The rows below give T cell receptor beta chains drawn from one sample of a study of IL-17A CD8 T cells in psoriatic arthritis synovium. Sequencing was performed with immunoSEQ multiplex PCR; in TCRdb, only in-frame clones are kept and a portion is missing. The sample holds 450 to 600 clones, around 67% seen once. The sample taken for sequencing was IL-17A+ (IFN-gamma+/-) memory CD8+ T cells from synovial fluid. These receptors came from a human donor with psoriatic arthritis. CDR3s include the opening cysteine and the closing phenylalanine or tryptophan. The order of the fields is J gene, clone size, V gene, D gene, CDR3 DNA, CDR3 protein. D genes are given only for firm matches. Clone size is stated in some rows and not others, as once, few, many or a class when expanded.

TRBJ2-7 few TRBV7-6 TRBD1 TGTGCCAGCAGCTCTGGACAGGGGGGGGCCTACGAGCAGTACTTC CASSSGQGGAYEQYF
TRBJ2-3 . TRBV7-9 . TGTGCCAGCACCCCCGACAGTACAGATACGCAGTATTTT CASTPDSTDTQYF
TRBJ1-3 once TRBV9 TRBD1 TGTGCCAGCAGTGCGACAGGGGATGGTTACACCATATATTTT CASSATGDGYTIYF
TRBJ2-1 once TRBV6-6 . TGTGCCAGCAGCCCCGAACGTCCCAATGAGCAGTTCTTC CASSPERPNEQFF
TRBJ2-2 . TRBV5-1 TRBD2 TGCGCCAGCAGCTTCCCCCCTAGCGGCAACACCGGGGAGCTGTTTTTT CASSFPPSGNTGELFF
TRBJ1-3 . TRBV27 . TGTGCCAGCAGTTTAGGGTGGGGAAACACCATATATTTT CASSLGWGNTIYF
TRBJ2-1 few TRBV9 TRBD1 TGTGCCAGCAGCACACAGGGGTCCGGTTACGATGAGCAGTTCTTC CASSTQGSGYDEQFF
TRBJ2-7 . TRBV7-9 TRBD1 TGTGCCAGCAGCCCGCGGGACAGGCCCATAGGCGAGCAGTACTTC CASSPRDRPIGEQYF
TRBJ2-1 . TRBV6-6 TRBD1 TGTGCCAGCAGTTACTTTTTAGGGGGCCGGGATGAGCAGTTCTTC CASSYFLGGRDEQFF
TRBJ1-5 . TRBV4-3 TRBD1 TGCGCCAGCAGCCAAGATCTAGGGGGCGCGGAACAGCCCCAGCATTTT CASSQDLGGAEQPQHF
TRBJ1-4 once TRBV4-3 . TGCGCCAGCAGCGAAAACCAGGGAAGGGGTGAAAAACTGTTTTTT CASSENQGRGEKLFF
TRBJ2-3 . TRBV27 . TGTGCCAGCAGTTTTACTAGCTTGGGCACAGATACGCAGTATTTT CASSFTSLGTDTQYF